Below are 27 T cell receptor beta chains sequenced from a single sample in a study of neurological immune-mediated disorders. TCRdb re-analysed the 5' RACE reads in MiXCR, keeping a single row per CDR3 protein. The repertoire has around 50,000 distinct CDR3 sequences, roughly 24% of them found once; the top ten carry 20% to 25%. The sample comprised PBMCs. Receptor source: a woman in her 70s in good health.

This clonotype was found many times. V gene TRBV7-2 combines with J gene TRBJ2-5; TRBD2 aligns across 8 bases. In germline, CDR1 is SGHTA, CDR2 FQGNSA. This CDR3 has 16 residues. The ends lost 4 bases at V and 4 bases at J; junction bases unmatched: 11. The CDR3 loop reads CASSSLSGSLVETQYF. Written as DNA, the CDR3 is TGTGCCAGCAGCTCCTTAAGCGGGAGCCTGGTAGAGACCCAGTACTTC.

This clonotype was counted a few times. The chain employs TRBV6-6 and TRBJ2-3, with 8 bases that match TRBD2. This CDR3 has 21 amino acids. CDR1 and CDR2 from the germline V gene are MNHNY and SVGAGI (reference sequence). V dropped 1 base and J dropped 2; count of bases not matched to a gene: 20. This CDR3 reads CASSYLAPLLAGGEDTDTQYF. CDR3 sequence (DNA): TGTGCCAGCAGTTACTTGGCCCCCCTCCTGGCGGGAGGTGAGGACACAGATACGCAGTATTTT.

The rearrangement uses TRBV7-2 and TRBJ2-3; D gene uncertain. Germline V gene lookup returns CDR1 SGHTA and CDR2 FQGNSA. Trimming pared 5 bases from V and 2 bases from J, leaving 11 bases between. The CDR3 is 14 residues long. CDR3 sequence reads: CASSPERNTDTQYF. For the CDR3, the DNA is TGTGCCAGCAGCCCTGAAAGAAACACAGATACGCAGTATTTT.

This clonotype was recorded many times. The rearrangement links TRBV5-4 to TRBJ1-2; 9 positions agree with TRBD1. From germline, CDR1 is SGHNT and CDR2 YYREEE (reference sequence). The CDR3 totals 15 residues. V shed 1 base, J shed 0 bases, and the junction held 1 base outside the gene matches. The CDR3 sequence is CASSLRDRANYGYTF. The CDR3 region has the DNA TGTGCCAGCAGCTTGCGGGACAGGGCTAACTATGGCTACACCTTC.

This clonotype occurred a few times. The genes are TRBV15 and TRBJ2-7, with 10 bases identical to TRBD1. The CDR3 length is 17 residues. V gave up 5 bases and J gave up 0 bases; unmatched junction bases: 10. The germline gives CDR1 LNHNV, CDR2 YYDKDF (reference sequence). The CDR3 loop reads CATSSRRGQGVSYEQYF. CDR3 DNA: TGTGCCACCAGCTCCCGACGCGGACAGGGGGTCTCCTACGAGCAGTACTTC.

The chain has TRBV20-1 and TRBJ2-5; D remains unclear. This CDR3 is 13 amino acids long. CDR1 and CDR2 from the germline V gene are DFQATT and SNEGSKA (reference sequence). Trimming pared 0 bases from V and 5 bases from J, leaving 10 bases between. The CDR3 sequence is CSARDTVKETQYF. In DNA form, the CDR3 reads TGCAGTGCTAGAGATACCGTCAAGGAGACCCAGTACTTC.

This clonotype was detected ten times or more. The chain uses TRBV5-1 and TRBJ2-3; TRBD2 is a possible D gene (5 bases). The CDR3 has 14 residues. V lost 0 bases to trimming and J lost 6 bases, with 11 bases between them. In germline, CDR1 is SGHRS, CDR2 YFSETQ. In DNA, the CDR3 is TGCGCCAGCAGCTTGGGGGCGTCGGGGGATACGCAGTATTTT. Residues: CASSLGASGDTQYF.

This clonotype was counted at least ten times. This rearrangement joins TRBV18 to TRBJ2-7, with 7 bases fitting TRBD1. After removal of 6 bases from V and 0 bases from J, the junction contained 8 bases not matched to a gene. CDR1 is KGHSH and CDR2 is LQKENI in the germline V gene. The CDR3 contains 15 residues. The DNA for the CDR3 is TGTGCCAGCTCCCTACAGGGGACCAGCTCCTACGAGCAGTACTTC. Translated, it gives CASSLQGTSSYEQYF.

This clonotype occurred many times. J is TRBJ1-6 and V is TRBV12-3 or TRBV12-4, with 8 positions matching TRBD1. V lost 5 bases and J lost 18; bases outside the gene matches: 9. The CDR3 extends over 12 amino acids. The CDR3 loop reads CASSARTGRTHF. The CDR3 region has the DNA TGTGCCAGCAGTGCCAGGACAGGGCGGACCCACTTT.

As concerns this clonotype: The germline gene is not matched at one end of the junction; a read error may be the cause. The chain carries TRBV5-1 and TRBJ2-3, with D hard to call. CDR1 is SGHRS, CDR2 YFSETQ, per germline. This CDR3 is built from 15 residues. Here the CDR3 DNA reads TGCGCCAGCAGAACCAGCACCTACGACACAGATATGCAGTATTTT. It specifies CASRTSTYDTDMQYF.

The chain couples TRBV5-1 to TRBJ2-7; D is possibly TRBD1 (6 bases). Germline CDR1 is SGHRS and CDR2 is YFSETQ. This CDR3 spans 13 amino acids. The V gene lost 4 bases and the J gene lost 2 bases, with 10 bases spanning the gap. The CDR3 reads CASSMTGTYEQYF. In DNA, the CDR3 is TGCGCCAGCAGCATGACAGGCACCTACGAGCAGTACTTC.

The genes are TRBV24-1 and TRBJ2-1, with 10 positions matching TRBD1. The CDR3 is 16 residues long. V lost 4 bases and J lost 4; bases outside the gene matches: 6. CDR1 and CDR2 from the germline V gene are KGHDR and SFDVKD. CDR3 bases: TGTGCCACCAGTGACCGAACGGGACAGGGGTACAATGAGCAGTTCTTC. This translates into CATSDRTGQGYNEQFF.

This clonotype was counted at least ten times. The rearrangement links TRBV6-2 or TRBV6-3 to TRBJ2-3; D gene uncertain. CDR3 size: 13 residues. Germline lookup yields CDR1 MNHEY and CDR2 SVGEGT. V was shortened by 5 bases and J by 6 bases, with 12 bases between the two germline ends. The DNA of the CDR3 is TGTGCCAGCAGTCCGATCCTCGCGGATACGCAGTATTTT. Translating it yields CASSPILADTQYF.

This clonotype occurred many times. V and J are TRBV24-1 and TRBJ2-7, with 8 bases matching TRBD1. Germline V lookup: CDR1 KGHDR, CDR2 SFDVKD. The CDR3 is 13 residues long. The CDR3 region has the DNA TGTGCAACTGGGTCGGACAGGGACGACGAGCAGTACTTC. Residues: CATGSDRDDEQYF.

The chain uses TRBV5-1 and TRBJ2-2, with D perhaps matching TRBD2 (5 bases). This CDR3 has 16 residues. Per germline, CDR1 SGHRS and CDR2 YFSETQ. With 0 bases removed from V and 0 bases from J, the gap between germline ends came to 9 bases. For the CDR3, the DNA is TGCGCCAGCAGCTTGGCACAGCGGACGAACACCGGGGAGCTGTTTTTT. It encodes CASSLAQRTNTGELFF.

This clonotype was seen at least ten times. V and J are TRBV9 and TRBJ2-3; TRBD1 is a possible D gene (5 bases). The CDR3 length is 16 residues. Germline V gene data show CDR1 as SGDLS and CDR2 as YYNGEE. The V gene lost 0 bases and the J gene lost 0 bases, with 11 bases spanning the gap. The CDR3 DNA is TGTGCCAGCAGCGTAGACCAGGGAACTAGCACAGATACGCAGTATTTT. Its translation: CASSVDQGTSTDTQYF.

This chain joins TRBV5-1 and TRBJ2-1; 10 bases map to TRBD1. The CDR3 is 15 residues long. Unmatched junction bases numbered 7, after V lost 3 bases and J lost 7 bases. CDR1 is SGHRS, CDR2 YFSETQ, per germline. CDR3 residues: CASSWGQGLRNEQFF. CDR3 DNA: TGCGCCAGCAGCTGGGGACAGGGGTTAAGGAATGAGCAGTTCTTC.

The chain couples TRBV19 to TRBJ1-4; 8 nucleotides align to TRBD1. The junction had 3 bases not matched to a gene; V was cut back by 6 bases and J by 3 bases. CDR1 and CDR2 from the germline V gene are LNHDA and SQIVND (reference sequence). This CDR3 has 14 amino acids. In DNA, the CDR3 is TGTGCCAGTAGATGGACAGGGTCTAATGAAAAACTGTTTTTT. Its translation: CASRWTGSNEKLFF.

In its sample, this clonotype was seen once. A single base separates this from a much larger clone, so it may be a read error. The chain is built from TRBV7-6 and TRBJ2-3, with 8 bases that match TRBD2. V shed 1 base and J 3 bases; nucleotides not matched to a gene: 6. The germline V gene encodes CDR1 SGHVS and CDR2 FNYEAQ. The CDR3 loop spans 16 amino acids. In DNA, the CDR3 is TGTGCCAGCAGCTTAGGGAGCGGGAGAAGAACAGATACGCAGTATTTT. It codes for CASSLGSGRRTDTQYF.

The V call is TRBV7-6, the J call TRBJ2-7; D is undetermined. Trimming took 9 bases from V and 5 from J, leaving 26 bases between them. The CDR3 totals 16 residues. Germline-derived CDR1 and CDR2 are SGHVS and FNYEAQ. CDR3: CASSPLPGSQSNEQYF. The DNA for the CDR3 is TGTGCCAGTAGCCCCCTCCCCGGCAGCCAATCCAACGAGCAGTACTTC.

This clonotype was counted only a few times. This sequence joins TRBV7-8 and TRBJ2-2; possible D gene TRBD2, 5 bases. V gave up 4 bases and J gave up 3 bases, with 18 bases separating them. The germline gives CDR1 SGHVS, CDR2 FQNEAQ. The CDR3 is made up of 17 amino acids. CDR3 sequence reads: CASSSPIERAYTGELFF. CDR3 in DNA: TGTGCCAGCAGCTCCCCGATAGAGAGGGCGTACACCGGGGAGCTGTTTTTT.

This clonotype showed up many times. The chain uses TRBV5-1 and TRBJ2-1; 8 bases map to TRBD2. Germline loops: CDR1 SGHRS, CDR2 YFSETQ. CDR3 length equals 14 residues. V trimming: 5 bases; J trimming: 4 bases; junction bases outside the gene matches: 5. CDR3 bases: TGCGCCAGCAGATTAGCGGGAACTTACAATGAGCAGTTCTTC. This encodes CASRLAGTYNEQFF.

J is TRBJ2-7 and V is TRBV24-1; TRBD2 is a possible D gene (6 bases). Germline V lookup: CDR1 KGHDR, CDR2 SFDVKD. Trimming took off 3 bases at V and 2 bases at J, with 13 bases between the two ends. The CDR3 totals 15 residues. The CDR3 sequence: CATSDPASAPYEQYF. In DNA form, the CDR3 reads TGTGCCACCAGTGATCCTGCTAGCGCTCCCTACGAGCAGTACTTC.

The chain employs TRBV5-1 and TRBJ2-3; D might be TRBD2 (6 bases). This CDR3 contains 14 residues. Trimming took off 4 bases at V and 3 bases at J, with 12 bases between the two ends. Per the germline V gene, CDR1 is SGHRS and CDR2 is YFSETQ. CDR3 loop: CASSRETRTDTQYF. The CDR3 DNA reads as TGCGCCAGCAGCCGAGAGACTAGGACAGATACGCAGTATTTT.

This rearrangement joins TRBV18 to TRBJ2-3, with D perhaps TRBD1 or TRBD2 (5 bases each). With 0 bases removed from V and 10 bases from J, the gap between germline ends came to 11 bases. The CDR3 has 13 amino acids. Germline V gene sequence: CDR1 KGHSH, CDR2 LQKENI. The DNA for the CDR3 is TGTGCCAGCTCACCACCGGGCGTGGGGGCGCAGTATTTT. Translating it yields CASSPPGVGAQYF.

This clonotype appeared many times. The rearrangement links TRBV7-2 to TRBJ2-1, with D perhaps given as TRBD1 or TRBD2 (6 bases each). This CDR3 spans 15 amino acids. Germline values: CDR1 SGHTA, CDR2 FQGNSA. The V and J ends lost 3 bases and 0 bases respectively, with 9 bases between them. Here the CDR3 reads CASSLGGFSYNEQFF. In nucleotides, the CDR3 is TGTGCCAGCAGCTTGGGGGGCTTCTCCTACAATGAGCAGTTCTTC.

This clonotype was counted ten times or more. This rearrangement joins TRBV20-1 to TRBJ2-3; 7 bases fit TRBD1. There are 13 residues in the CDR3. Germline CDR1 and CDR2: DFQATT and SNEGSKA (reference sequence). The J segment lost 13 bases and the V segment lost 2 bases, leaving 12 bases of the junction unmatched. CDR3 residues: CSARSRTGGTEYF. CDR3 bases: TGCAGTGCTAGAAGTCGGACAGGTGGGACGGAGTATTTT.